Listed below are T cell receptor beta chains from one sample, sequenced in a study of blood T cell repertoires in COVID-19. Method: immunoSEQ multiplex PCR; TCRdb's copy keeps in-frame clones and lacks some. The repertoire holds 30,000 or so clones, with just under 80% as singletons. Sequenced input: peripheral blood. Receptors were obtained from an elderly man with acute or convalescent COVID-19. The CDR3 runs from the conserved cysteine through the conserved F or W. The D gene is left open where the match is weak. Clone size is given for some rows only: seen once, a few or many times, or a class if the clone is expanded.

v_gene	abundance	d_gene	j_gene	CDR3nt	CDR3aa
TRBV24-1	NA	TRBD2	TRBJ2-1	TGTGCCACCAGTGATCTGACTAGCGGATACAATGAGCAGTTCTTC	CATSDLTSGYNEQFF
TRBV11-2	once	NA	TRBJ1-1	TGTGCCGGGGGACACCCGAACACTGAAGCTTTCTTT	CAGGHPNTEAFF
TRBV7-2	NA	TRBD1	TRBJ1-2	TGTGCCAGCAGCTTGAGAACAGGGGTAGGAGGCTACACCTTC	CASSLRTGVGGYTF
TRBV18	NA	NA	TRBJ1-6	TGTGCCAGCTCACCAGCAGGGAACGATTCACCCCTCCACTTT	CASSPAGNDSPLHF
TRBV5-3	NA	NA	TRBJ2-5	TGTGCCAGAAGCGACCCTCGAGGGGGAATAATCAGTATGTGCCAAGGGACCCAGTACTTC	CARSDPRGGIISMCQGTQYF
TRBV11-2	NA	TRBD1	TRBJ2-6	TGTGCCAGCAGCTTGGCGGGACAGGGCAGCTCTGGGGCCAACGTCCTGACTTTC	CASSLAGQGSSGANVLTF
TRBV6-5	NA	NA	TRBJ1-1	TGTGCCAGCAGTCCCCGGACTTCTCCGAACACTGAAGCTTTCTTT	CASSPRTSPNTEAFF
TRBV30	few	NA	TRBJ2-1	TGTGCCTGGAAGTCCTCCCGCGGGACCTACAATGAGCAGTTCTTC	CAWKSSRGTYNEQFF
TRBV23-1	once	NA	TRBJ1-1	TGCGCCAGCAGGGGGGAGGGGGTGAGGGCTTTCTTT	CASRGEGVRAFF
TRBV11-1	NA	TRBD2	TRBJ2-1	TGTGCCAGCAGCTTGGGACTAGCGGGGGGTAATGAGCAGTTCTTC	CASSLGLAGGNEQFF
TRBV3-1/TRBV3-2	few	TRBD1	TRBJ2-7	TGTGCCAGCAGGAGTGAAGGACAGGGTAATCACGAGCAGTACTTC	CASRSEGQGNHEQYF
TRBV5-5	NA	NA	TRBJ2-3	TGTGCCAGCAGCCACCGCGCGGGGCCGGGGGATACGCAGTATTTT	CASSHRAGPGDTQYF
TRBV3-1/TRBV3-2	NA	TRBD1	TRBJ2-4	TGTGCCAGCAGCCAAGTAACTGTAACAGGGGTGTCAGCCAAAAACATTCAGTACTTC	CASSQVTVTGVSAKNIQYF
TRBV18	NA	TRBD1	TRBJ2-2	TGTGCCAGCTCACCAATAGGACAGGGTACCGGGGAGCTGTTTTTT	CASSPIGQGTGELFF
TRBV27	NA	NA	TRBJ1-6	TGTGCCAGCAGTTTTAGTGTCAGGGGAACCTCACCCCTCCACTTT	CASSFSVRGTSPLHF
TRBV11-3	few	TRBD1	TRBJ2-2	TGTGCCAGCAGCCATCAAAGGGGGCAGGCCGGGGAGCTGTTTTTT	CASSHQRGQAGELFF
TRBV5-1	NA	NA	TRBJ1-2	TGCGCCAGCGGACGGGGGGTCCGCAAATATGGCTACACCTTC	CASGRGVRKYGYTF
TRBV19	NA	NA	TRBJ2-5	TGTGCCAGTAGTTTCCAACGGACAGAGGTGCAAGAGACCCAGTACTTC	CASSFQRTEVQETQYF
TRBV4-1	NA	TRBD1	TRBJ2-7	TGCGCCAGCAGCCTATCCCCGGGACAGGGCTACGAGCAGTACTTC	CASSLSPGQGYEQYF
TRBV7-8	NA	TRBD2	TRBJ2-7	TGTGCCAGCAGCTTAGCGTCAGGACTAGCAACATCCTACGAGCAGTACTTC	CASSLASGLATSYEQYF
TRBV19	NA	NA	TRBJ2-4	TGTGCCAGTAGTATGATGCCGGACTTGACCAAAAACATTCAGTACTTC	CASSMMPDLTKNIQYF
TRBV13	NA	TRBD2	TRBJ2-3	TGTGCCAGCAGCCCTATAGCACTAGCGGGGGAAACCCTGTTTAGCACAGATACGCAGTATTTT	CASSPIALAGETLFSTDTQYF
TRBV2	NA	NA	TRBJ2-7	TGTGCCAGCAGTCCGCGGACTACTTCCTACGAGCAGTACTTC	CASSPRTTSYEQYF
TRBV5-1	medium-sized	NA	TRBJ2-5	TGCGCCAGCAGCCCCGGCGGAGGAAGAGAAGAGACCCAGTACTTC	CASSPGGGREETQYF
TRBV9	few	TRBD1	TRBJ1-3	TGTGCCAGCAGCGTCCAGGGGGCAGGCTCTGGAAACACCATATATTTT	CASSVQGAGSGNTIYF
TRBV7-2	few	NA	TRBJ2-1	TGTGCCAGCAGCTTAGATGTAGTCGGTGAGCAGTTCTTC	CASSLDVVGEQFF
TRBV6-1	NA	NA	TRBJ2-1	TGTGCCAGCAGTGTTCTCTCAGGGGTCTCTGGGAATGAGCAGTTCTTC	CASSVLSGVSGNEQFF
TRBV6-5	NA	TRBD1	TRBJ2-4	TGTGCCAGCATTCTTACAGGGGAAAACATTCAGTACTTC	CASILTGENIQYF
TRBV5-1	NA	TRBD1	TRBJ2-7	TGCGCCAGCAGCTTCGCCCCGGGACAGGGTTCCGTCGAGCAGTACTTC	CASSFAPGQGSVEQYF
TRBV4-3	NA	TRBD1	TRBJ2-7	TGCGCCAGCAGCCAATCGCCCGGGACAGAAGGCGAGCAGTACTTC	CASSQSPGTEGEQYF
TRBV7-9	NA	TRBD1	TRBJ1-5	TGTGCCAGCAGCCCCTGGGGGGCAGGGGGAGTGAGCAATCAGCCCCAGCATTTT	CASSPWGAGGVSNQPQHF